The clone carrying this T cell receptor (beta chain) was picked up a small number of times. Its antigen is currently unknown. The CDR3 consists of 14 residues. Trimming at V came to 4 bases and at J to 8 bases, leaving 9 bases not matched to a gene. The V gene's germline CDR1 is SGHRS and CDR2 YFSETQ. Genomic DNA provided the template from which TCR beta VDJ and CDR3 profiles were obtained. Each CDR3 protein is one row after TCRdb ran MiXCR on the reads. The sample contains under 200,000 distinct CDR3 sequences, just under 50% of which appear only once. Sequenced patients had shown CD8+CD57+ cell expansion by flow cytometry. Blood samples were obtained from patients who had received no prior therapy. The sample belongs to a study of CD8+CD57+ T cells in acquired aplastic anemia. Study background: When averaged, DNA from sorted CD4+ and CD8+ cells came to about 3 ug.

Points from the study as a whole: No significant difference in CD8+ Simpson's diversity was found between patients and controls.

The sample comprised sorted CD4+, CD8+, or CD8+CD57+ T cells (not recorded which) from PBMCs. This chain connects TRBV5-1 to TRBJ2-4, with 7 bases matching TRBD2. This TCR was recovered from a human donor with aplastic anemia. CDR3 region: CASSPPGRVDIQYF. CDR3 DNA: TGCGCCAGCAGCCCCCCGGGGAGGGTCGACATTCAGTACTTC.